This TCR beta chain was retrieved from a study of beta chain features in type 1 diabetes. The wider study: Healthy donors resembled patients in age, gender and cell yields. Sorted cells, approximately 100,000,000 in number, were examined across all samples. General study findings and limits: Insertions were fewer and deletions more numerous at VDJ junctions in type 1 diabetes patients. Among patients with Type 1 diabetes, TCRB CDR3s were moderately but significantly shorter in every one of the four CD4+ subsets.

The CDR3 is 14 residues long. The V segment lost 6 bases and the J segment 0 bases; nucleotides outside the gene matches: 3. Germline V gene data show CDR1 as SGHRS and CDR2 as YFSETQ. In the case of this clone: Its antigen is as yet unknown.

What was sequenced were expressed TCRB transcripts, since all of the isolated RNA had been reverse transcribed. Profiling relied on immunoSEQ multiplex PCR, and the TCRdb table lists in-frame clones only, not all of them. Of some 240,000 clones listed, under 13% are singletons. The clonotype comes from a young man in good health. The source material was central memory CD4+ T cells from blood. The rearrangement uses TRBV5-1 and TRBJ2-3; TRBD1 matches 8 bases. CDR3 residues: CASKGQASTDTQYF. The CDR3 bases are TGCGCCAGCAAGGGACAGGCTAGCACAGATACGCAGTATTTT.